This T cell receptor (beta chain) was observed in a study of OX40 agonist ivuxolimab in advanced cancers. At the level of the study: Patients were dosed with the agonistic anti-OX40 (CD134) antibody ivuxolimab. Eligibility rules accepted prior anti-PD-1, anti-PD-L1 or anti-CTLA-4 therapy, and around 44% had some. A male proportion of more than 75% was recorded, with mean age about 54 years and range about 20 to 79.

The table came from immunoSEQ multiplex PCR; TCRdb's copy has only in-frame clones and leaves some out. The repertoire holds approximately 72,000 clones, with 65% to 90% as singletons. The study, taken as a whole, reports: Specificity for antigen went undetermined in the expanded peripheral T cells.

Of note for this clone: Its antigen is unidentified.

CDR3 length: 13 residues. V lost 4 bases, J lost 10 bases, and 6 bases stayed unmatched. Germline V gene data show CDR1 as SGHVS and CDR2 as FQNEAQ. The sequencing here drew on CD4+ or CD8+ T cells sorted from blood, taken in a trial of the OX40 agonist ivuxolimab. The chain couples TRBV7-8 to TRBJ1-2, with 10 bases that match TRBD1. The origin of this receptor is an adult with an advanced solid tumor such as melanoma, head and neck, liver or kidney cancer. CDR3 sequence reads: CASSSRDRGNYTF. CDR3 nucleotide sequence: TGTGCCAGCAGCTCCCGGGACAGGGGCAACTACACCTTC.